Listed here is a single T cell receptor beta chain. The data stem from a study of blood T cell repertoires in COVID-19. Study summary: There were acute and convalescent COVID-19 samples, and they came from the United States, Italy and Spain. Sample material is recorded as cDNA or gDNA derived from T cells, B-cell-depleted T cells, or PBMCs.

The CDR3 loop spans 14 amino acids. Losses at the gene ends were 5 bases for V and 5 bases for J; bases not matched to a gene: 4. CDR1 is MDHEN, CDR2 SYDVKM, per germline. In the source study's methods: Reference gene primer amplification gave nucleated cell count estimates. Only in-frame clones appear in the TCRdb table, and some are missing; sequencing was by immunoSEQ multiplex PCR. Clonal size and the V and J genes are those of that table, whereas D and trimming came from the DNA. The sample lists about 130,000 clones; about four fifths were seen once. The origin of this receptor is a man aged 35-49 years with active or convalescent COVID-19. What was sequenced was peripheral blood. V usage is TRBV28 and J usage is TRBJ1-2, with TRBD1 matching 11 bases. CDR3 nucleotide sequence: TGTGCCAGCAGTCTGGGACAGGGGGATTATGGCTACACCTTC. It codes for CASSLGQGDYGYTF.